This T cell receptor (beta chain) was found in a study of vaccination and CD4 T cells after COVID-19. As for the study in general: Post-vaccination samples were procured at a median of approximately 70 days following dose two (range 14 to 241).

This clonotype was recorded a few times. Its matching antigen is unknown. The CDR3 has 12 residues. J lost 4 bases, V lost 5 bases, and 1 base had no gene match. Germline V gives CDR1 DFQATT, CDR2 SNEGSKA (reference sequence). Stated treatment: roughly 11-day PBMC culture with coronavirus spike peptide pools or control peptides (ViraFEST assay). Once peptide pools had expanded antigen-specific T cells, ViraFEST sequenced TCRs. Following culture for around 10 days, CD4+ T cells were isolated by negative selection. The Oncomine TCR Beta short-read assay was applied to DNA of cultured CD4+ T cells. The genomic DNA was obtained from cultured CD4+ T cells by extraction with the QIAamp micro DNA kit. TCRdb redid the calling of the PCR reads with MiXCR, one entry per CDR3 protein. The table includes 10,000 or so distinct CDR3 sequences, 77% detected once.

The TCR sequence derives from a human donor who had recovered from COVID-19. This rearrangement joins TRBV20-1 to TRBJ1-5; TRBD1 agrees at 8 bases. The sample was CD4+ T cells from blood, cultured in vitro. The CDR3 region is CSAGQGNQPQHF. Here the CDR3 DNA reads TGCAGTGCTGGACAGGGTAATCAGCCCCAGCATTTT.